One and the same sample provided the 5 T cell receptor beta chains below, sequenced in a study of esophageal squamous cell carcinoma under preoperative chemotherapy. One entry per CDR3 protein, called by TCRdb with MiXCR from the PCR reads. The table has about 11,000 distinct CDR3 sequences, approximately 62% seen once. Described time point: after preoperative PTX-NDP chemotherapy. This material was collected from a patient given preoperative chemotherapy. All receptors derive from a human donor with esophageal squamous cell carcinoma. The donor label of this sample is uncertain.

The gene calls are TRBV7-2 and TRBJ2-1, with 7 nucleotides matching TRBD1. The DNA matches TRBJ2-7 better at its end, which makes the J call doubtful. Germline-derived CDR1 and CDR2 are SGHTA and FQGNSA. The CDR3 covers 17 residues. DNA for the CDR3: TGTGCCAGCAGCTTCCAAATCTTTACGGGACAGTTCTACGAGCAGTACTTC. It specifies CASSFQIFTGQFYEQYF.

The gene calls are TRBV6-1 and TRBJ2-1, with D perhaps TRBD2 (5 bases). Deletions cut 6 bases from V and 5 bases from J, with 23 bases between. The germline V gene encodes CDR1 MNHNS and CDR2 SASEGT. CDR3 length equals 17 residues. CDR3: CASSDVQEVEVNNEQFF. The CDR3 coding sequence is TGTGCCAGCAGCGACGTTCAGGAGGTGGAGGTTAACAATGAGCAGTTCTTC.

This clonotype has just one count. V is TRBV6-1 and J is TRBJ2-1, with no clear D. Trimming took 2 bases from V and 1 from J, leaving 9 bases between them. CDR3 length: 15 residues. CDR1 MNHNS and CDR2 SASEGT come from the germline V gene. In nucleotides, the CDR3 is TGTGCCAGCAGTGAAACATGGCAGTCCTACAATGAGCAGTTCTTC. Its protein is CASSETWQSYNEQFF.

A note on this clonotype: One end of the junction is discordant with germline, which a read error may explain. J is TRBJ2-4 and V is TRBV10-2, with a weak D call TRBD1 (6 bases). CDR1 WSHSY and CDR2 SAAADI come from the germline V gene. This CDR3 has 14 amino acids. CDR3 in amino acids: CGTSGGTSKDMQYF. The CDR3 nucleotides read TGCGGCACCTCGGGTGGGACATCCAAAGACATGCAGTATTTC.

This sequence joins TRBV6-1 and TRBJ2-1, with D hard to call. Trimming took 6 bases from V and 9 from J, leaving 12 bases between them. The germline V gene has CDR1 MNHNS and CDR2 SASEGT. This CDR3 contains 12 residues. The CDR3 loop reads CASRIHLGEQFF. The DNA for the CDR3 is TGTGCCAGCAGGATCCATTTGGGTGAGCAGTTCTTC.